This T cell receptor (beta chain) was documented in a study of blood T cell repertoires in COVID-19 (dated by TCRdb to the early 2020s). Study-level background: Samples covering the acute and convalescent phases of COVID-19 were provided by collaborators in the United States, Italy and Spain. The material from the prospective study consisted of cDNA or gDNA derived from T cells, B-cell-depleted T cells, or PBMCs. Subjects who had been exposed to COVID-19, were actively infected with it, or had recovered from it provided the deeply sampled blood TCRbeta repertoires that made up the dataset. The repertoires were made available in a free public database intended to serve as a resource for research on the immune response to SARS-CoV-2. The samples were drawn from the first 160 participants of the ongoing ImmuneRACE study and from 950 to 1,500 subjects provided by 6 global collaborators. Sample metadata almost always included a de-identified subject ID, COVID-19 status, age in years and sex. Where available, HLA class I and class II types were taken from metadata supplied by the sample provider and were not determined by assay-based typing. General conclusions and limits of the study: Clinical and demographic metadata were provided uncurated, with the amount varying by source and participant.

Each collaborating institution followed its own protocols to collect whole blood in K2EDTA tubes. Collaborator samples were shipped for TCRbeta analysis as frozen whole blood, isolated PBMCs, or DNA extracted from either sample type. TCRbeta CDR3 regions were amplified from genomic DNA by means of the immunoSEQ Assay, a bias-controlled multiplex PCR. On the authors' methods: Nucleated cell counts per sample were estimated from amplification of reference gene primers within the assay. To quantify the absolute abundance of each unique TCRbeta CDR3 rearrangement, sequence reads were collapsed and filtered. For each sample, productive Simpson clonality was calculated as the square root of Simpson's diversity index over productive rearrangements. TCRdb took over this immuneACCESS table, retaining in-frame rearrangements with V and J assigned. Such tables are incomplete; in checked studies, under half of the missing clones stem from an unresolved V gene, and the remainder is unexplained. V and J calls and clone size are copied from that table; D and trimming were computed from the DNA. This sample gives about 74,000 clones in total; approximately 84% of them show up just once. 8.8% of the sample is in the top ten clones.

This clone is a singleton in its sample. Its antigen is not yet known. No base qualities exist here, and no much larger clone lies one base off it. V ends up 3 bases short and J 5 bases short, with an unmatched junction base count of 4. Inclusive of the bounding cysteine and phenylalanine, the CDR3 is 13 residues long. The only DNA kept is the CDR3, 39 bases in frame from the first base. In the germline V gene, CDR1 corresponds to KGHSH and CDR2 to LQKENI. The sequenced material came from peripheral blood. This clonotype originated in a man between 50 and 59 years old with active COVID-19. The chain links TRBV18 with TRBJ2-7, with 7 bases in between that match TRBD2. The CDR3 protein sequence reads: CASSPTSWNEQYF. At the DNA level, the sequence is TGTGCCAGCTCACCGACTAGCTGGAACGAGCAGTACTTC.